Listed here are 3 T cell receptor beta chains from one sample, sequenced in a study of cytomegalovirus exposure and HLA in healthy donors. The primer mix had 60 Vbeta and 13 Jbeta primers. Sequenced by immunoSEQ multiplex PCR; TCRdb stores in-frame clones only, minus some. The repertoire holds some 110,000 clones, with approximately 70% as singletons. The sample taken for sequencing was PBMCs. Receptors were obtained from a man in his thirties or forties in good health and CMV-seropositive.

The chain recombines TRBV20-1 with TRBJ2-1; a weak D match, TRBD2 (6 bases). V lost 6 bases and J 9 bases, leaving 12 bases between the germline ends. The CDR3 sequence is 11 residues long. Per germline, CDR1 DFQATT and CDR2 SNEGSKA (reference sequence). CDR3 nucleotides: TGCAGTGCCGCCTGGCGGGGTGAGCAGTTCTTC. Translated, it gives CSAAWRGEQFF.

J is TRBJ1-2 and V is TRBV5-1, with D perhaps matching TRBD1 (6 bases). The V gene lost 2 bases and the J gene lost 6 bases, with 14 bases spanning the gap. In germline, CDR1 is SGHRS, CDR2 YFSETQ. The CDR3 has 14 amino acids. CDR3 sequence (DNA): TGCGCCAGCAGCTTTGGGGGCACCCACAATGGCTACACCTTC. Protein product: CASSFGGTHNGYTF.

This clone was counted once. Its ends do not fully match the called genes, so a read error is possible. The V and J genes are TRBV12-5 and TRBJ2-1, with a possible D match to TRBD1 (5 bases). The CDR3 has 11 residues. Per the germline V gene, CDR1 is LGHNT and CDR2 is FRNRAP. The CDR3 DNA follows: TGTGCTAGTGGTTACCAGGGCTCGTCGGTCTTC. Protein: CASGYQGSSVF. The complete variable domain, with remaining parts taken from reference TRBV12-5 and TRBJ2-1, reads DARVTQTPRHKVTEMGQEVTMRCQPILGHNTVFWYRQTMMQGLELLAYFRNRAPLDDSGMPKDRFSAEMPDATLATLKIQPSEPRDSAVYFCASGYQGSSVFGPGTRLTVL.